The next 8 T cell receptor beta chains were all read from a single sample in a study of T cell changes during pregnancy in multiple sclerosis. Profiling relied on immunoSEQ multiplex PCR, and the TCRdb table lists in-frame clones only, not all of them. Altogether roughly 110,000 clones are present, 85% to 95% being singletons, with the ten largest covering around 1.5%. The input for sequencing was peripheral blood, taken after pregnancy. The receptors derive from a female donor with multiple sclerosis, enrolled in a pregnancy study.

This clone has just one count. This chain uses TRBV5-4 with TRBJ2-2; TRBD2 agrees at 12 bases. This CDR3 has 16 residues. Germline trimming cut 4 bases from V and 7 bases from J; bases unmatched to any gene: 8. Germline V gives CDR1 SGHNT, CDR2 YYREEE (reference sequence). The CDR3: CASSGQGLAGGGELFF. CDR3 nucleotides: TGTGCCAGCAGCGGCCAGGGACTAGCGGGCGGCGGGGAGCTGTTTTTT.

The chain combines TRBV2 with TRBJ2-7, with 9 bases matching TRBD2. This CDR3 is built from 15 residues. Germline assignment: CDR1 SNHLY and CDR2 FYNNEI. V shed 4 bases and J 4 bases; nucleotides not matched to a gene: 8. CDR3 coding DNA: TGTGCCAGCAGTGCGCTGGGACTAGCCGGGTACGAGCAGTACTTC. Its protein is CASSALGLAGYEQYF.

The chain links TRBV5-1 to TRBJ2-3, with no clear D. Germline V lookup: CDR1 SGHRS, CDR2 YFSETQ. The CDR3 consists of 11 residues. Trimming shortened V by 2 bases and J by 5 bases, and 3 bases separated the two germline ends. CDR3 in DNA: TGCGCCAGCAGCTTTAGAGATACGCAGTATTTT. Encoded protein: CASSFRDTQYF.

This clone was observed a single time. V is TRBV5-6 and J is TRBJ1-5; 9 bases are shared with TRBD1. This CDR3 spans 16 amino acids. CDR1 and CDR2 from the germline V gene are SGHDT and YYEEEE. The V gene end was trimmed by 4 bases and the J gene end by 3 bases; junction bases not matched to a gene: 8. In DNA form, the CDR3 reads TGTGCCAGCAGCATCCGGGACAGGGCTACCAATCAGCCCCAGCATTTT. This sequence encodes CASSIRDRATNQPQHF.

This clone appeared once. The CDR3 DNA reads TGCGCCAGCAGCTTGGCATCCCCGGGCACCGGGGAGCTGTTTTTT. Protein: CASSLASPGTGELFF. This rearrangement joins TRBV5-1 to TRBJ2-2, with D uncertain. Germline V gene lookup returns CDR1 SGHRS and CDR2 YFSETQ. The CDR3 totals 15 residues. Trimming pared 0 bases from V and 4 bases from J, leaving 10 bases between.

V gene TRBV28 combines with J gene TRBJ1-2; D might be TRBD1 (5 bases). V lost 7 bases and J lost 2, with 8 bases in between. CDR3 length: 12 amino acids. Germline loops: CDR1 MDHEN, CDR2 SYDVKM. The DNA of the CDR3 is TGTGCCAGCAAGCAGGGAAACTATGGCTACACCTTC. It translates to CASKQGNYGYTF.

This clone was seen only once. The chain recombines TRBV2 with TRBJ1-2, with D possibly being TRBD1 (5 bases). The CDR3 covers 13 residues. CDR1 and CDR2 from the germline V gene are SNHLY and FYNNEI. Trimming left V 8 bases short and J 2 bases short, with 12 bases between. The CDR3 DNA reads TGTGCCAGCCGTCCAACAGGAAACTATGGCTACACCTTC. Protein product: CASRPTGNYGYTF.

This chain uses TRBV9 with TRBJ1-2; TRBD1 aligns across 9 bases. Germline trimming cut 3 bases from V and 6 bases from J; bases unmatched to any gene: 3. Germline V CDR1 and CDR2: SGDLS, YYNGEE. CDR3 length: 13 residues. The CDR3 coding sequence is TGTGCCAGCAGCGCACAGGGGGCAAATGGCTACACCTTC. It encodes CASSAQGANGYTF.